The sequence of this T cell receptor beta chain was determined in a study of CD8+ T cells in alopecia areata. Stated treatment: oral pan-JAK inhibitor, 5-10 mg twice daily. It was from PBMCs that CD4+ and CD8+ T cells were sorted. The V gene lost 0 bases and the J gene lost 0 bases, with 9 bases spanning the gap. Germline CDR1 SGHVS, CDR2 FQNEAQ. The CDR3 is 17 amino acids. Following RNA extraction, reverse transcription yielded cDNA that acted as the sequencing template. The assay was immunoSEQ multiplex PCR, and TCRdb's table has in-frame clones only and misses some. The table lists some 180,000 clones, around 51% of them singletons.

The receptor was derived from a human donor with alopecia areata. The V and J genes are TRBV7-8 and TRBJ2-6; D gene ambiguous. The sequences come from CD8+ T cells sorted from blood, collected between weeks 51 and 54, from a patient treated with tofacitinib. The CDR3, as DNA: TGTGCCAGCAGCTTAGCGATCCGCTACTCTGGGGCCAACGTCCTGACTTTC. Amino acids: CASSLAIRYSGANVLTF.